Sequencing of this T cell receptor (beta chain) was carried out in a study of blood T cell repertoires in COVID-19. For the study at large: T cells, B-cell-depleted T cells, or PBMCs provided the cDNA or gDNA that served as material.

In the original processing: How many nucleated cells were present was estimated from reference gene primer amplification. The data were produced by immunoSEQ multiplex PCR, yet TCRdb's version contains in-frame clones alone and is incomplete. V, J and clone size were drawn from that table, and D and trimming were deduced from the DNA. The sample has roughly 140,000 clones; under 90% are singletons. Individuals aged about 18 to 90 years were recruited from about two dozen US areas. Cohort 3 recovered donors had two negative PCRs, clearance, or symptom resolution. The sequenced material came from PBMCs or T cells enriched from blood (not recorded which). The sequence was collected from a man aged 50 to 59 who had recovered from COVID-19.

This CDR3 reads CASSQVAGVNNEQFF. DNA for the CDR3: TGCGCCAGCAGCCAAGTAGCGGGGGTTAACAATGAGCAGTTCTTC. The chain employs TRBV4-3 and TRBJ2-1, with TRBD2 matching 9 bases. Germline V gives CDR1 LGHNA, CDR2 YSLEER. The CDR3 is 15 residues long. The V segment lost 1 base and the J segment 5 bases; nucleotides outside the gene matches: 3.